These T cell receptor beta chains were read from a single sample in a study of tumor-infiltrating lymphocytes in primary liver carcinoma. A single record per CDR3 protein comes from TCRdb applying MiXCR to the multiplex PCR reads. The table has about 350,000 distinct CDR3 sequences, roughly two thirds seen once. Specimen: peripheral blood. The origin of the receptors is a man in his forties with primary liver carcinoma and hepatitis B virus infection. Each CDR3 is given with its conserved first and last residue. Each record gives: V gene, D gene, clone size, J gene, CDR3 DNA, CDR3 protein. A D gene is named only where the DNA matches it firmly. Only some rows state a clone size, as once, few, many or a class for expanded clones.

TRBV11-2	NA	NA	TRBJ2-7	TGTGTCAGCAGCCCTCAGGCTAATTATGAGCAGTACTTC	CVSSPQANYEQYF
TRBV10-2	NA	NA	TRBJ1-5	TGCGCCAGCAGTGAGACTGGGGATCAGCTCCAGCATTTT	CASSETGDQLQHF
TRBV12-3/TRBV12-4	TRBD2	many	TRBJ2-1	TGTGCCAGCAGAAAAGTCGGGACTAGCGGGAATGAGCAGTTCTTC	CASRKVGTSGNEQFF
TRBV7-9	NA	NA	TRBJ2-1	TGTGCCAGCAGCCCGGGGGCCACCTACAGTGAGCAGTTCTTC	CASSPGATYSEQFF
TRBV5-5	NA	few	TRBJ1-4	TGTGCCAGCAGCTTGTTCCCCGGTGAAAAACTGTTTTTT	CASSLFPGEKLFF
TRBV10-3	NA	many	TRBJ2-6	TGTGCCATCAGTGAGACTTGGGCCTCTGGGGCCAACGTCCTGACTTTC	CAISETWASGANVLTF
TRBV12-3/TRBV12-4	TRBD1	NA	TRBJ1-5	TGTGCCAGCAGTTTAGCGGACAGGGAAAATCAGCCCCAGCATTTT	CASSLADRENQPQHF
TRBV10-1	TRBD2	many	TRBJ2-1	TGCGCCAGCAGTGAGTCTGGCGGGAGTTACAATGAGCAGTTCTTC	CASSESGGSYNEQFF
TRBV12-5	NA	many	TRBJ1-1	TGTGCTAGTGGTTTGGTGGGCGGAGGGATCATGAACACTGAAGCTTTCTTT	CASGLVGGGIMNTEAFF
TRBV6-2/TRBV6-3	NA	NA	TRBJ1-5	TGTGCCAGTAGCTTTAACGGACCCAATCAGCCCCAGCATTTT	CASSFNGPNQPQHF
TRBV4-1	NA	once	TRBJ2-1	TGCGCCAGCAGTCAAGGTCGAAGACGAATGGCAGGGAATGAACAGTTCTTC	CASSQGRRRMAGNEQFF
TRBV29-1	NA	many	TRBJ2-7	TGCAGCGTTGACGAGGGCTACGAGCAGTACTTC	CSVDEGYEQYF
TRBV28	NA	once	TRBJ2-7	TGTGCCAGCAGTCTTCCCCGACGGCTAATCCTGACCTACGAGCAGTACTTC	CASSLPRRLILTYEQYF
TRBV4-3	NA	NA	TRBJ2-7	TGCACCAGCAGCCTCGGACTCTCCTACGAACAGTACTTC	CTSSLGLSYEQYF
TRBV4-1	NA	many	TRBJ2-1	TGCGCCAGCAGCCATGAACCCTCAGGGGAGCAGTTCTTC	CASSHEPSGEQFF
TRBV12-3/TRBV12-4	NA	few	TRBJ1-5	TGTGCCAACAGTTTGGGGGGGGCGCGTAGCAATCAGCCCCAGCATTTT	CANSLGGARSNQPQHF
TRBV11-2	NA	many	TRBJ2-7	TGTGCCAGCAGCTTAGACGGATGGGGGTACGAGCAGTACTTC	CASSLDGWGYEQYF
TRBV11-2	NA	NA	TRBJ2-1	TGTGCCAGCAGCTCGGTCACGGGACCAGCGGCAGGGCCCTTGAATGAGCAGTTCTTC	CASSSVTGPAAGPLNEQFF
TRBV10-3	TRBD2	NA	TRBJ2-5	TGTGCCACCGCGAATGGGAGGGCCGGGGAGACCCAGTACTTC	CATANGRAGETQYF
TRBV6-1	NA	NA	TRBJ1-2	TGTGCCAGCACTCCGACGGGGGACTTTTCCAACTATGGCTACACCTTC	CASTPTGDFSNYGYTF
TRBV4-1	NA	NA	TRBJ1-5	TGCGCCAGCAACCAAGAGGGGACCCTCAGAAATCAGCCCCAGCATTTT	CASNQEGTLRNQPQHF
TRBV6-5	TRBD1	many	TRBJ1-6	TGTGCCAGCGGACAAGGGGGGACAGTTAATTCACCCCTCCACTTT	CASGQGGTVNSPLHF
TRBV2	TRBD2	NA	TRBJ2-1	TGTGCCAGCTGGGTGAGCAACGGGAGGGACAATGAGCAGTTCTTC	CASWVSNGRDNEQFF
TRBV6-6	NA	NA	TRBJ2-1	TGTGCCAGCAATTACGGGCGGTCCTACGAGCAGTTCTTC	CASNYGRSYEQFF
TRBV11-2	NA	NA	TRBJ2-3	TGTGCCAGTAGCCTCATAGTCGGGCCGCACACAACCCGTGCAGATACGCAGTATTTT	CASSLIVGPHTTRADTQYF
TRBV12-3/TRBV12-4	TRBD1	NA	TRBJ1-1	TGTGCCAGCAAGCCGGGACAGGGGGCGAACACTGAAGCTTTCTTT	CASKPGQGANTEAFF
TRBV5-1	TRBD1	NA	TRBJ1-4	TGCGCCAGCAGCTTGCGGACAGGGGATGAAAAACTGTTTTTT	CASSLRTGDEKLFF
TRBV4-1	NA	NA	TRBJ2-7	TGCGCCAGCAGCCAAGACTCCAGCGGGCTCTCCTACGACCAGTACTTC	CASSQDSSGLSYDQYF
TRBV6-5	NA	NA	TRBJ2-1	TGTACCAGCAGTCGGTGGGCCGCCTACAATGAGCAGTTCTTC	CTSSRWAAYNEQFF
TRBV4-1	NA	many	TRBJ2-6	TGCGCCAGCAGCCAAGATTTGATTGGCTCTGGGGCCAACGTCCTGACTTTC	CASSQDLIGSGANVLTF
TRBV5-4	NA	many	TRBJ2-3	TGTGCCAGCAGCTGGCCCGATACAGATACGCAGTATTTT	CASSWPDTDTQYF
TRBV6-1	NA	many	TRBJ1-2	TGTGCCAGCAGTGAATCTCGCAGCTATGGCTACACCTTC	CASSESRSYGYTF
TRBV11-2	NA	NA	TRBJ2-3	TGTGCCAGCAGCTTAGTCCCCGGGACGGTTAGCACAGGTACCCAGTATTTT	CASSLVPGTVSTGTQYF
TRBV6-2/TRBV6-3	TRBD2	NA	TRBJ2-5	TGTGCCAGCATGGAGGGACTAGCGCAAGAGACCCAGTACTTC	CASMEGLAQETQYF
TRBV11-2	TRBD2	NA	TRBJ2-3	TGTGCCAGCAGCCAGAGTAGCGGGGGGCTCACAGATATGCAGTATTTT	CASSQSSGGLTDMQYF
TRBV4-3	TRBD1	many	TRBJ1-2	TGCGCCAGCAGCCAAGGATTCAGGGGGCGAGCTGGGGGCTACACCTTC	CASSQGFRGRAGGYTF
TRBV11-3	NA	NA	TRBJ2-1	TGTGCCAACAGCTTAGATGGGCCGGGCCTAAGCTCCTACAATGAGCAATTCTTC	CANSLDGPGLSSYNEQFF
TRBV7-9	TRBD1	few	TRBJ2-3	TGTGCCAGCAGCAGACAGGGGTTCACAGATACGCAGTATTTT	CASSRQGFTDTQYF
TRBV11-2	NA	NA	TRBJ2-1	TGTGTCTGCAGCTTAGCGGCAGCACTCGTAGGTAATGAGCAGTTCTTC	CVCSLAAALVGNEQFF
TRBV6-2/TRBV6-3	NA	many	TRBJ2-7	TGTGCCAGCAGTTACCAGGGCAGTCACTACGAGCAGTACTTC	CASSYQGSHYEQYF
TRBV6-1	TRBD2	NA	TRBJ2-7	TGTGCCTGCAGTGCAGGACTAGCGGGCTACGGGCAGTACTTC	CACSAGLAGYGQYF
TRBV11-2	TRBD1	NA	TRBJ2-5	TGTGGCAGCAGCCGGGTACAGGGGGCGGCGACCCACTGCTTC	CGSSRVQGAATHCF
TRBV13	NA	NA	TRBJ2-3	TGTGCCAGCACCCCAGGACAGTTCATAGATACGCAGTATTTT	CASTPGQFIDTQYF
TRBV11-1	NA	many	TRBJ2-1	TGTGCCAGCAGCCGCCGACTAGATTCGAGATACAATGAGCAGTTCTTC	CASSRRLDSRYNEQFF
TRBV7-9	NA	few	TRBJ2-1	TGTGCCAGCAGCTTGTTGAGCGTATCCTACAATGAGCAGTTCTTC	CASSLLSVSYNEQFF
TRBV7-9	NA	few	TRBJ1-2	TGTGCCAGCAGCTTACGGCAGAATTCCCATGGCTACACCTTC	CASSLRQNSHGYTF
TRBV6-5	NA	many	TRBJ2-1	TGTGCCAGCAGTCAACAGGGCCTAGCTCTCAATGAGCAGTTCTTC	CASSQQGLALNEQFF
TRBV5-4	NA	NA	TRBJ2-2	TGTGCCAGCAGCTTGGGCGGCCGGGGCGGGGAGCTGTTTTTT	CASSLGGRGGELFF
TRBV5-4	TRBD1	NA	TRBJ1-2	TGTGCCAACAGCTTTCCTCAGGGGGGCTTCTATGGCTACACCTTC	CANSFPQGGFYGYTF
TRBV11-1	TRBD2	NA	TRBJ2-2	TGTGACAGCAGCCCCCGGACTAGCGGGAGGGCGGCCGGGGAGTTGTTTTTT	CDSSPRTSGRAAGELFF
TRBV11-2	NA	NA	TRBJ2-5	TGTGCCAACAGCTTAACCGGCGGAAAAGAGACCCAGTACTTC	CANSLTGGKETQYF